This TCR beta chain was found in a study of blood T cell repertoires in COVID-19. The overall study: PBMCs, B-cell-depleted T cells, or T cells were the source of the cDNA or gDNA that made up the material.

Enrolled through a virtual design, the participants were between 18 and 89 years of age and came from some 25 US areas. The CDR3 is 14 amino acids. CDR1 and CDR2 from the germline V gene are SGHRS and YFSETQ. Trimming pared 0 bases from V and 4 bases from J, leaving 5 bases between. Clones were sequenced by immunoSEQ multiplex PCR, and TCRdb holds only the in-frame ones, with some missing. The data hold some 340,000 clones, with 85% to 95% observed a single time. Material: PBMCs or T cells enriched from blood (not recorded which). The chain has TRBV5-1 and TRBJ2-6; unclear D gene. This clonotype originated in a woman aged 30 to 39 who had been exposed to COVID-19. The CDR3 nucleotides are TGCGCCAGCAGCTTGGCCCCGGGGGCCAACGTCCTGACTTTC. As protein: CASSLAPGANVLTF.